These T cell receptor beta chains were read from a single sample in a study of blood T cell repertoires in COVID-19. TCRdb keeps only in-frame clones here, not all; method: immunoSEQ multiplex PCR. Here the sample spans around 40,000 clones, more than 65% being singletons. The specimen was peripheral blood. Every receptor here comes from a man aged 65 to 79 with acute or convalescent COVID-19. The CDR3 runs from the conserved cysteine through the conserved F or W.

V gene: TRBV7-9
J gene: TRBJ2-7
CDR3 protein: CASAGKGEGLYEQYF

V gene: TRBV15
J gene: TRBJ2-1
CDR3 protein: CATSRDRVSSGEQFF

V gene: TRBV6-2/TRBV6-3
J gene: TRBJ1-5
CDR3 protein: CASSYRGRNQPQHF

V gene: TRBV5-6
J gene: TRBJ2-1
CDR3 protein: CASSNPSAGGVYNEQFF

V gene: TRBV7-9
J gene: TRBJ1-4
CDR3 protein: CASSLTPKQGNEKLFF

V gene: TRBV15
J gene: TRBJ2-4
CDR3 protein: CATSTRGNIQYF

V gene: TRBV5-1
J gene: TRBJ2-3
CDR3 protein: CASSLSFSGLAGGADTQYF

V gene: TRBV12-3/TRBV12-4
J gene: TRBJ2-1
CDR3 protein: CASSYTTANEQFF

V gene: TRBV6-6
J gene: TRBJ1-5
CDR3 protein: CASSYAERGQPQHF

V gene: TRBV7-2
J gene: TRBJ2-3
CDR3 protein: CASSLGGGAGDTQYF

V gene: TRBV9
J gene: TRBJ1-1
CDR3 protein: CASSVGEGGWTEAFF

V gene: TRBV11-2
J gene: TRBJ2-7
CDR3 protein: CASSLEYSGRLNEQYF

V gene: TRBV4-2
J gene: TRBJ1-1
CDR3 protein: CASSSPVQGGIFF

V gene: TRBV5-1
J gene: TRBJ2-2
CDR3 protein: CASSNGTTGGTGELFF

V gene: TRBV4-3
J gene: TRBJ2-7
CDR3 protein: CASSQGPLAGGGIYEQYF

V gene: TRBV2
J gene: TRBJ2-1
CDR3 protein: CASSELTGGNEQFF

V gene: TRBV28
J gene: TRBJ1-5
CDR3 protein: CASSYSGGRGSQHF

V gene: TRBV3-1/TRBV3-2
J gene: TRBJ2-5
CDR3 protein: CASSQGPGGYQETQYF

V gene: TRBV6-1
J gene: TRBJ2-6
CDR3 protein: CASSESFWTAATSGANVLTF

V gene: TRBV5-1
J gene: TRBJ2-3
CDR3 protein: CASSERGGTDTQYF

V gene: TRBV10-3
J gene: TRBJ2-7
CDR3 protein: CAISDRDSASSEQYF

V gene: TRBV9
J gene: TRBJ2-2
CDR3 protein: CASSVGLAGGSTGELFF

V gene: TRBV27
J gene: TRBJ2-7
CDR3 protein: CASSQTAGTTYEQYF

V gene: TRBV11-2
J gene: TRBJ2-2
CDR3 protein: CASSSRLAGVNTGELFF

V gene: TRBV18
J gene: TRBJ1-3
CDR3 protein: CASSQNARPTSGNTIYF

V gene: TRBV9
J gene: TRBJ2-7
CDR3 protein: CASSVEEGLSYEQYF

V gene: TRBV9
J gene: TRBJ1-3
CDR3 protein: CASSGGRFSGNTIYF

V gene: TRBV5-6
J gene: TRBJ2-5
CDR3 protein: CASSHSGAQYF

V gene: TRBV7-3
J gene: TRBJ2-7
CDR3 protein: CASSLVAVGGRESEQYF

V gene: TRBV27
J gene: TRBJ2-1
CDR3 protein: CASSLGRGNSRGAHYNEQFF

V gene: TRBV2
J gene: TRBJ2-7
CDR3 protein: CASSELQANYEQYF

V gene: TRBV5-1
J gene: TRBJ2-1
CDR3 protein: CASTMTDRELYNEQFF

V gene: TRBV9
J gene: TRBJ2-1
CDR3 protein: CASSKGGRGYNEQFF

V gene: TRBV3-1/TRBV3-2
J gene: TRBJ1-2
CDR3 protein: CASSQEWRQGNGYTF

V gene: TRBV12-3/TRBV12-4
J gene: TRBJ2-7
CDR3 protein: CASSYSSSYEQYF

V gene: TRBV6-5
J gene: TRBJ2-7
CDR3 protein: CASSQLADPHEQYF

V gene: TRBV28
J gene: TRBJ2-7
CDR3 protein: CASSSPRGVAYEQYF

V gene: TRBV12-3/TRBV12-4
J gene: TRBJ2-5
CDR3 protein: CASRSGTTETQYF

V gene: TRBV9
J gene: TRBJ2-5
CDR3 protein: CASNRFGLAQYQETQYF

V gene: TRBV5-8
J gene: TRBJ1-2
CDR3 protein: CASSLVPTQDYGYTF

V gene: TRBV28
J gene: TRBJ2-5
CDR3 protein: CASSLPRTGAQETQYF

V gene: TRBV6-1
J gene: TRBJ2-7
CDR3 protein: CASSEQVPYEQYF

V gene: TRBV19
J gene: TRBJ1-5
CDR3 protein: CASSIDEGGIQPQHF

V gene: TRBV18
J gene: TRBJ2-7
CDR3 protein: CASSPPTGLAGNEQYF